The rows below give T cell receptor beta chains drawn from one sample of a study of T cells in Graves' hyperthyroidism and ophthalmopathy. TCRdb independently ran MiXCR on the multiplex PCR reads; one entry per CDR3 protein. The sample yields over 250,000 distinct CDR3 sequences, less than 30% seen once. Sequencing was done on a sample of blood. The source is a man in his forties or fifties with Graves' hyperthyroidism that later progressed to Graves' ophthalmopathy. CDR3s include the opening cysteine and the closing phenylalanine or tryptophan. Each record gives: CDR3 protein, CDR3 DNA, J gene, V gene, clone size, D gene. D genes are given only for firm matches. The listing skips clone size in some rows; elsewhere it reads once, few, many or a size class.

CATLFMVNTEAFF TGTGCCACCCTATTCATGGTGAACACTGAAGCTTTCTTT TRBJ1-1 TRBV2 many NA
CASSSGTGPYEQYF TGCGCCAGCAGCTCCGGGACAGGGCCCTACGAGCAGTACTTC TRBJ2-7 TRBV5-1 many TRBD1
CASSPAVSGANVLTF TGTGCCAGCAGCCCGGCAGTCTCTGGGGCCAACGTCCTGACTTTC TRBJ2-6 TRBV12-3/TRBV12-4 many NA
CASSLVGADTEAFF TGTGCCAGCAGCTTAGTCGGGGCAGACACTGAAGCTTTCTTT TRBJ1-1 TRBV12-3/TRBV12-4 many NA
CASKQDGISGNTIYF TGTGCCAGCAAACAGGATGGAATCTCTGGAAACACCATATATTTT TRBJ1-3 TRBV6-1 many NA
CASRTSGRMSIGEQYF TGTGCCAGCAGAACTAGCGGGAGAATGTCGATCGGCGAGCAGTACTTC TRBJ2-7 TRBV12-3/TRBV12-4 NA TRBD2
CASSLGGGISYEQYF TGTGCCAGCAGCTTAGGCGGGGGGATTTCCTACGAGCAGTACTTC TRBJ2-7 TRBV7-2 few TRBD2
CASSYSGLPEAFF TGTGCCAGCAGTTACTCGGGTCTTCCTGAAGCTTTCTTT TRBJ1-1 TRBV6-2/TRBV6-3 NA NA
CASSLRPGQGAYEQYF TGTGCCAGCAGTTTACGTCCGGGACAGGGGGCCTACGAGCAGTACTTC TRBJ2-7 TRBV6-5 many TRBD1
CASSQDGQANTGELFF TGTGCCAGCAGCCAAGATGGTCAAGCGAACACCGGGGAGCTGTTTTTT TRBJ2-2 TRBV4-2 NA NA
CASSALEGWGQPQHF TGTGCCAGCAGCGCGCTTGAAGGGTGGGGGCAGCCCCAGCATTTT TRBJ1-5 TRBV12-3/TRBV12-4 many NA
CASSPRAGLGEQYF TGTGCCAGCAGCCCCCGGGCGGGATTGGGCGAGCAGTACTTC TRBJ2-7 TRBV7-2 few NA
CASSTLPDRGQGTQYF TGTGCCAGTAGTACATTACCGGACAGGGGGCAGGGGACCCAGTACTTC TRBJ2-5 TRBV19 NA TRBD1
CASSSTRDSGANVLTF TGCGCCAGCAGCTCAACTCGGGATTCGGGGGCCAACGTCCTGACTTTC TRBJ2-6 TRBV5-1 many NA
CASSQEQRQAANVLTF TGCGCCAGCAGCCAAGAGCAAAGGCAGGCGGCCAACGTCCTGACTTTC TRBJ2-6 TRBV4-1 many NA
CASSYLGLQETQYF TGTGCCAGCAGTTACCTGGGCCTCCAAGAGACCCAGTACTTC TRBJ2-5 TRBV6-5 NA NA
CASSFGLGVTGELFF TGTGCCAGCAGCTTCGGACTAGGAGTCACCGGGGAGCTGTTTTTT TRBJ2-2 TRBV11-2 many TRBD2
CASSRGPPSYEQYF TGCGCCAGCAGCAGGGGCCCTCCTTCCTACGAGCAGTACTTC TRBJ2-7 TRBV5-1 once NA
CASSKGRTSGVYEQYF TGTGCCAGCAGTAAAGGGCGGACTAGCGGGGTCTACGAGCAGTACTTC TRBJ2-7 TRBV6-1 many TRBD2
CASSLSAGVESYEQYF TGTGCCAGCAGCTTAAGTGCGGGAGTAGAATCCTACGAGCAGTACTTC TRBJ2-7 TRBV11-2 NA TRBD2
CASSSTGGFQPQHF TGTGCCAGCAGCTCGACAGGGGGGTTCCAGCCCCAGCATTTT TRBJ1-5 TRBV7-9 many TRBD1
CATSDSDWHQETQYF TGTGCCACCAGTGATTCAGACTGGCACCAAGAGACCCAGTACTTC TRBJ2-5 TRBV24-1 many NA
CASSPGTDQHF TGTGCCAGCAGTCCCGGGACGGACCAGCATTTT TRBJ1-5 TRBV28 many NA
CASSLLASANTGELFF TGTGCCAGCAGCTTACTTGCGAGTGCGAACACCGGGGAGCTGTTTTTT TRBJ2-2 TRBV7-3 many NA
CASSTFGQGADQPQHF TGTGCCAGTAGTACCTTCGGACAGGGGGCTGATCAGCCCCAGCATTTT TRBJ1-5 TRBV19 many TRBD1
CASSPPEYEQYF TGTGCCAGCAGCCCTCCGGAGTACGAGCAGTACTTC TRBJ2-7 TRBV28 NA NA
CASSLAQANVLTF TGCGCCAGCAGCCTCGCTCAGGCGAACGTCCTGACTTTC TRBJ2-6 TRBV5-1 many NA
CAWRQGASYEQYF TGTGCCTGGAGACAGGGGGCCTCCTACGAGCAGTACTTC TRBJ2-7 TRBV30 NA TRBD1
CASRTALKLRTEAFF TGTGCCAGCAGAACGGCCCTCAAGTTGAGGACTGAAGCTTTCTTT TRBJ1-1 TRBV12-3/TRBV12-4 few NA
CASSGGWSETQYF TGTGCCAGTAGTGGCGGTTGGTCGGAGACCCAGTACTTC TRBJ2-5 TRBV19 many NA
CASSVDSGDYGYTF TGTGCCAGCAGCGTAGATTCAGGGGACTATGGCTACACCTTC TRBJ1-2 TRBV9 NA NA
CASSLTTDSGNTIYF TGTGCCAGCAGCTTAACGACGGACTCTGGAAACACCATATATTTT TRBJ1-3 TRBV7-6 many NA
CASSSPGQGLELYGYTF TGTGCCAGCAGCTCCCCTGGACAGGGGTTGGAACTATATGGCTACACCTTC TRBJ1-2 TRBV7-2 many TRBD1
CASSLGLAGTSYEQYF TGCGCCAGCAGCTTGGGACTAGCGGGGACCTCCTACGAGCAGTACTTC TRBJ2-7 TRBV5-1 many TRBD2
CASSHDRDGGNYGYTF TGTGCCAGCAGCCACGACAGGGATGGCGGGAACTATGGCTACACCTTC TRBJ1-2 TRBV3-1 many TRBD1
CANPSGSSYEQYF TGTGCCAATCCAAGCGGGAGTTCCTACGAGCAGTACTTC TRBJ2-7 TRBV25-1 many TRBD2
CASKRQASSGNTIYF TGTGCCAGTAAAAGGCAGGCCAGCTCTGGAAACACCATATATTTT TRBJ1-3 TRBV19 many NA
CASGLVRGGQRYGYTF TGTGCTAGTGGTTTGGTACGGGGGGGACAGCGCTATGGCTACACCTTC TRBJ1-2 TRBV12-5 many TRBD1
CASSESDGNTIYF TGCGCCAGCAGTGAGTCAGATGGAAACACCATATATTTT TRBJ1-3 TRBV10-2 NA NA
CASSPPGQGGTEAFF TGCGCCAGCAGCCCCCCGGGACAGGGCGGCACTGAAGCTTTCTTT TRBJ1-1 TRBV5-1 NA TRBD1
CASSIAGTSGSQDF TGTGCCAGCAGTATCGCCGGGACTAGCGGATCCCAAGACTTC TRBJ2-7 TRBV12-3/TRBV12-4 many TRBD2
CASSSAQARTWEQYF TGCGCCAGCAGCTCTGCACAGGCCCGCACTTGGGAGCAGTACTTC TRBJ2-7 TRBV5-1 many NA
CASSEEGTGGGQPQHF TGTGCCAGCAGTGAGGAAGGGACAGGGGGTGGTCAGCCCCAGCATTTT TRBJ1-5 TRBV2 NA TRBD1
CASSGTLSQPQHF TGTGCCAGCAGTGGGACCCTGTCTCAGCCCCAGCATTTT TRBJ1-5 TRBV6-1 many NA
CASSLLSAANTGELFF TGCGCCAGCAGCTTGTTGTCCGCAGCGAACACCGGGGAGCTGTTTTTT TRBJ2-2 TRBV5-1 many NA
CASNFGLATNYGYTF TGTGCCAGCAATTTTGGGTTGGCTACTAACTATGGCTACACCTTC TRBJ1-2 TRBV2 many NA
CSATTSWETQYF TGCAGTGCCACAACTAGTTGGGAGACCCAGTACTTC TRBJ2-5 TRBV20-1 once NA
CASSSQTGTGRTNYGYTF TGTGCCAGCAGTTCACAGACCGGGACAGGCCGAACTAACTATGGCTACACCTTC TRBJ1-2 TRBV27 NA TRBD1
CASSPGAGLPYGYTF TGTGCCAGTAGTCCGGGGGCAGGCCTACCCTATGGCTACACCTTC TRBJ1-2 TRBV19 NA NA
CASSYLNRLYEQYF TGTGCCAGCAGTTACTTAAACAGGCTCTACGAGCAGTACTTC TRBJ2-7 TRBV6-5 NA NA
CASTTYPRAGAEETQYF TGTGCCAGCACTACCTATCCCCGAGCCGGGGCGGAAGAGACCCAGTACTTC TRBJ2-5 TRBV6-1 few NA
CASSRYRSYEQYF TGTGCCAGCAGTCGCTATCGCTCCTACGAGCAGTACTTC TRBJ2-7 TRBV6-2/TRBV6-3 NA NA
CSATTHRAANFQYF TGCAGTGCTACTACCCATAGGGCAGCGAATTTTCAGTACTTC TRBJ2-5 TRBV20-1 NA NA
CASSYTGQGRGYTF TGTGCCAGCAGTTACACGGGACAGGGCAGAGGCTACACCTTC TRBJ1-2 TRBV6-2/TRBV6-3 NA TRBD1